This T cell receptor (beta chain) derives from a study of blood T cell repertoires in COVID-19. Study at large: Italy, Spain and the United States were the sources of the convalescent and acute COVID-19 samples. In each case, the material was cDNA or gDNA derived from T cells, B-cell-depleted T cells, or PBMCs.

Deletions cut 6 bases from V and 5 bases from J, with 14 bases between. The CDR3 runs 14 residues. The germline CDR1 and CDR2 sequences are MDHEN and SYDVKM. Under the authors' procedure: Estimated nucleated cell counts came from reference gene primer amplification. Method: immunoSEQ multiplex PCR; TCRdb's copy keeps in-frame clones and lacks some. V and J calls and clone size are those listed in that table; D and trimming were worked out from the DNA. The sample has 35,000 to 50,000 clones; 70% to 90% are singletons. The V gene is TRBV28, the J gene TRBJ1-5, with D maybe TRBD1 (6 bases). The receptor comes from a human donor in a cohort sampled during active COVID-19. Sequencing used peripheral blood. In DNA, the CDR3 is TGTGCCAGCAGGGGGGGGCGGAAAGATCAGCCCCAGCATTTT. Translated, it gives CASRGGRKDQPQHF.